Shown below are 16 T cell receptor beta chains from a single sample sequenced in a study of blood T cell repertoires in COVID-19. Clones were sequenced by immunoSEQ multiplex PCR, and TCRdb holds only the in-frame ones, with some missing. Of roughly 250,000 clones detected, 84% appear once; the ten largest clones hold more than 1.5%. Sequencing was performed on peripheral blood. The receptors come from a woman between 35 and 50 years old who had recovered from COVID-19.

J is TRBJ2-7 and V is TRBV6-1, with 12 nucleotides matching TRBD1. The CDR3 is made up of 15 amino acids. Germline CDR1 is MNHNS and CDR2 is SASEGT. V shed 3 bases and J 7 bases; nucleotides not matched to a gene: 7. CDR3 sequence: CASSDRDRGRDEQYF. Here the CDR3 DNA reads TGTGCCAGCAGTGACCGGGACAGGGGGCGAGATGAGCAGTACTTC.

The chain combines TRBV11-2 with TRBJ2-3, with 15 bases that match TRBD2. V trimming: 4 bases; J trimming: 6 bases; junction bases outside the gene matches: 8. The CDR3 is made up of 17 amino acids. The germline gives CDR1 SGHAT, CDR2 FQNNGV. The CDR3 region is CASSSRTSGGAWDTQYF. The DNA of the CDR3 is TGTGCCAGCAGCTCCCGGACTAGCGGGGGGGCGTGGGATACGCAGTATTTT.

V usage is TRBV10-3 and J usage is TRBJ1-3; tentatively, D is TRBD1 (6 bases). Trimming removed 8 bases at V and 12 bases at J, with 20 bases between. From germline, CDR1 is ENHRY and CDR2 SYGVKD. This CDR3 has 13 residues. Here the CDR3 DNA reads TGTGCCATCCGCCCAGGGGATCACAGCGACATATATTTT. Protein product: CAIRPGDHSDIYF.

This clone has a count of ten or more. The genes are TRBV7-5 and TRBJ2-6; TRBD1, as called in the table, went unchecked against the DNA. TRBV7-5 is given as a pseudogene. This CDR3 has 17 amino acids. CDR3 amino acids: CVRSPGQLSSGANVLTF. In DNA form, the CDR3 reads TGTGTCAGAAGTCCGGGACAGTTAAGCTCTGGGGCCAACGTCCTGACTTTC.

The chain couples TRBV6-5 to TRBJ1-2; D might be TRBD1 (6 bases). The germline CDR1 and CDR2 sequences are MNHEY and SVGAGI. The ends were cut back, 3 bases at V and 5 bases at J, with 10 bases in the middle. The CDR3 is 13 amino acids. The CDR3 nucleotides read TGTGCCAGCAGTTATTCACAGGGATATGGCTACACCTTC. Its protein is CASSYSQGYGYTF.

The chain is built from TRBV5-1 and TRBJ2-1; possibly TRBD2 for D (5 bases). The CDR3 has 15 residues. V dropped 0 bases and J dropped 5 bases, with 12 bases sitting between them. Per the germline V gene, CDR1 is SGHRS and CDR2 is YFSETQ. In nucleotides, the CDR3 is TGCGCCAGCAGCTTGGTACTAGGTGGACACAATGAGCAGTTCTTC. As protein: CASSLVLGGHNEQFF.

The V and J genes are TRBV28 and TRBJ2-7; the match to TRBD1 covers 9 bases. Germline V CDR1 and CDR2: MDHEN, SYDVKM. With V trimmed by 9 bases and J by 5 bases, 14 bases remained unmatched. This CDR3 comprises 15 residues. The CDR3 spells CARRIARDRVDEQYF. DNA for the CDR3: TGTGCCAGAAGAATCGCCCGGGACAGGGTGGACGAGCAGTACTTC.

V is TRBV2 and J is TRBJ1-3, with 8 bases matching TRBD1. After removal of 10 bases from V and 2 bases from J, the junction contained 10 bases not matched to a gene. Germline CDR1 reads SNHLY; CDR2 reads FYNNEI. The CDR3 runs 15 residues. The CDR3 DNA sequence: TGTGCCACTGGACAGGGAGGACACCCTGGAAACACCATATATTTT. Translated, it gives CATGQGGHPGNTIYF.

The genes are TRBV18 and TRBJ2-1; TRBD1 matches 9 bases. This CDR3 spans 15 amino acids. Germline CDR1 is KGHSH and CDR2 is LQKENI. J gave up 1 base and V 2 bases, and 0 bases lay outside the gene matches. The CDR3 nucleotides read TGTGCCAGCTCACCAGGACAGGGGTCCTACAATGAGCAGTTCTTC. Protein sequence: CASSPGQGSYNEQFF.

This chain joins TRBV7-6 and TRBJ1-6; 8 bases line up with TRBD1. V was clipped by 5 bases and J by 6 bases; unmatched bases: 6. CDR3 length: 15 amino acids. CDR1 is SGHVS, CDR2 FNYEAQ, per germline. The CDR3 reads CASSGRDRINSPLHF. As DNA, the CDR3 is TGTGCCAGCAGCGGCCGGGACAGGATTAATTCACCCCTCCACTTT.

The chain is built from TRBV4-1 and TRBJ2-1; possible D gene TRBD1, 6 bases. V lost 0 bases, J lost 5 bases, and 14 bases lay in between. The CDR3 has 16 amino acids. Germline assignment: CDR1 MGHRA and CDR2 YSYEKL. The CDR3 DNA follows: TGCGCCAGCAGCCAAGATTGGGGGCAGGGACACAATGAGCAGTTCTTC. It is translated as CASSQDWGQGHNEQFF.

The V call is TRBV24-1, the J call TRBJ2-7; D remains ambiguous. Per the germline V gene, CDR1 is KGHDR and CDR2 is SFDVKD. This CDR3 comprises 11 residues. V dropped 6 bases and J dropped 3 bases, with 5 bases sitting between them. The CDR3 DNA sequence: TGTGCCACCAGTTCAAACTACGAGCAGTACTTC. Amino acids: CATSSNYEQYF.

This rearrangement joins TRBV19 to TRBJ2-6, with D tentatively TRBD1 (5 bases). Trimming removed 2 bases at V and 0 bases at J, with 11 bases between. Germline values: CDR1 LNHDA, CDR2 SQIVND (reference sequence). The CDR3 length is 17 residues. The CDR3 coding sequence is TGTGCCAGTAGTATACTGGGGCTCGACTCTGGGGCCAACGTCCTGACTTTC. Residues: CASSILGLDSGANVLTF.

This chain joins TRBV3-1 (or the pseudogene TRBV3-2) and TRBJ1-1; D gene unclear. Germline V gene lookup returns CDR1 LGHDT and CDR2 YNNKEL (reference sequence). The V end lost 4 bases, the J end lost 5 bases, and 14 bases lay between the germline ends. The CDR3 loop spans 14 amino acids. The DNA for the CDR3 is TGTGCCAGCAGCCTCACAGTAGATACTACTGAAGCTTTCTTT. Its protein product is CASSLTVDTTEAFF.

CDR3 bases: TGTGCCAGTAGTATGGGGACAGGGAGGCCCACTGAAGCTTTCTTT. The encoded protein is CASSMGTGRPTEAFF. The J gene is TRBJ1-1, the V gene TRBV19, with 9 bases that match TRBD1. Germline CDR1 and CDR2: LNHDA and SQIVND (reference sequence). CDR3 length equals 15 residues. The J segment lost 4 bases and the V segment lost 3 bases, leaving 6 bases of the junction unmatched.

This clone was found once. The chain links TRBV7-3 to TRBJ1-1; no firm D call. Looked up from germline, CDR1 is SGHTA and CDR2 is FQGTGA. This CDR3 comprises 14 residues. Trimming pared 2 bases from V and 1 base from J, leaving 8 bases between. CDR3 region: CASSLVAGNTEAFF. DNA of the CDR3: TGTGCCAGCAGCTTAGTAGCTGGGAACACTGAAGCTTTCTTT.